Listed here are 6 T cell receptor beta chains from one sample, sequenced in a study of T-cell memory formation after mild COVID-19. Each CDR3 protein gets one entry after TCRdb re-called the 5' RACE reads with MiXCR. The sample lists about 560,000 distinct CDR3 sequences, about 22% seen once, with around 7.7% in the top ten. The material sequenced was PBMCs or a T cell subset sorted from them (not recorded which). The source is an adult woman who had mild COVID-19 (a few samples of this study predate the infection). Cell type and time point are not known.

This sequence joins TRBV11-2 and TRBJ2-5; tentative D call: TRBD1 (5 bases). The CDR3 has 12 amino acids. Trimming left V 9 bases short and J 5 bases short, with 13 bases between. Germline loops: CDR1 SGHAT, CDR2 FQNNGV. CDR3 sequence (DNA): TGTGCCAGTAGTGGGGCTTGGGAGACCCAGTACTTC. Amino acids: CASSGAWETQYF.

This clonotype was found a few times. The rearrangement links TRBV6-2 or TRBV6-3 to TRBJ2-2, with a weak D call TRBD2 (5 bases). The ends were cut back, 10 bases at V and 5 bases at J, with 8 bases in the middle. The CDR3 contains 11 residues. From germline, CDR1 is MNHEY and CDR2 SVGEGT. This chain's CDR3 is CATSGTGELFF. The CDR3 nucleotides are TGTGCCACCTCGGGGACCGGGGAGCTGTTTTTT.

There are a few counts of this clonotype. The chain is built from TRBV18 and TRBJ1-6; no definite D call. The CDR3 is made up of 13 amino acids. Trimming shortened V by 3 bases and J by 11 bases, and 11 bases separated the two germline ends. Germline-derived CDR1 and CDR2 are KGHSH and LQKENI. The CDR3, as DNA: TGTGCCAGCTCACCCGGGCTCCAGCCACCCCTCCACTTT. It is translated as CASSPGLQPPLHF.

The rearrangement links TRBV7-2 to TRBJ2-7; 9 nucleotides align to TRBD1. The CDR3 is 14 amino acids. V lost 4 bases, J lost 5 bases, and 6 bases stayed unmatched. Germline V CDR1 and CDR2: SGHTA, FQGNSA. CDR3 loop: CASSSYRGRNEQYF. CDR3 bases: TGTGCCAGCAGCTCCTACAGGGGGCGGAACGAGCAGTACTTC.

A single count supports this clonotype. The rearrangement joins TRBV5-1 to TRBJ1-4, with 7 bases that match TRBD1. The CDR3 spans 16 residues. The V gene's germline CDR1 is SGHRS and CDR2 YFSETQ. Trimming cost V 2 bases and J 7 bases; bases outside gene matches: 11. In DNA form, the CDR3 reads TGCGCCAGCAGCTTTGATACCGGGACAGCAGCTGAAAAACTGTTTTTT. As protein: CASSFDTGTAAEKLFF.

This sequence joins TRBV12-3 or TRBV12-4 and TRBJ1-1, with D possibly TRBD1 on 5 matching bases. Trimming removed 7 bases from V and 3 bases from J, with 6 bases in between. CDR3 length: 11 residues. CDR3 nucleotide sequence: TGTGCCAGCATGGGGGACACTGAAGCTTTCTTT. Its protein product is CASMGDTEAFF.